A single sample gave rise to the 5 T cell receptor beta chains below, sequenced in a study of blood T cell repertoires in COVID-19. The table came from immunoSEQ multiplex PCR; TCRdb's copy has only in-frame clones and leaves some out. In the table there are around 57,000 clones, more than 85% of which are singletons. The material sequenced was peripheral blood. These receptors were obtained from a man in his fifties or sixties with acute or convalescent COVID-19.

The rearrangement links TRBV19 to TRBJ2-1; the match to TRBD2 covers 9 bases. Germline assignment: CDR1 LNHDA and CDR2 SQIVND (reference sequence). V gave up 5 bases and J gave up 16 bases; unmatched junction bases: 18. There are 15 residues in the CDR3. Written as DNA, the CDR3 is TGTGCCAGTAGTCCAACTCCCGGGACTAGCATTTTCTATTTCTTC. Translated: CASSPTPGTSIFYFF. Variable domain in full (rest from reference TRBV19 and TRBJ2-1): DGGITQSPKYLFRKEGQNVTLSCEQNLNHDAMYWYRQDPGQGLRLIYYSQIVNDFQKGDIAEGYSVSREKKESFPLTVTSAQKNPTAFYLCASSPTPGTSIFYFFGPGTRLTVL.

The chain combines TRBV29-1 with TRBJ2-1; 12 bases agree with TRBD2. The CDR3 totals 16 residues. The junction had 5 bases not matched to a gene; V was cut back by 4 bases and J by 1 base. Germline loops: CDR1 SQVTM, CDR2 ANQGSEA. CDR3 sequence: CSVAGLAGSSYNEQFF. CDR3 nucleotide sequence: TGCAGCGTTGCGGGACTAGCGGGTTCATCCTACAATGAGCAGTTCTTC.

This clone was found once. The genes are TRBV6-5 and TRBJ2-2; 9 nucleotides agree with TRBD1. Germline V gene lookup returns CDR1 MNHEY and CDR2 SVGAGI. J lost 6 bases, V lost 5 bases, and 4 bases had no gene match. This CDR3 is built from 14 residues. The CDR3 nucleotides are TGTGCCAGCAGTCGACAGGGGGGGGCCGGGGAGCTGTTTTTT. This sequence encodes CASSRQGGAGELFF.

The chain couples TRBV5-8 to TRBJ2-7; the D gene is possibly TRBD2 (6 bases). Germline assignment: CDR1 SGHTS and CDR2 YDEGEE. The CDR3 is 13 residues long. V gave up 3 bases and J gave up 6 bases, with 13 bases separating them. The CDR3 coding sequence is TGTGCCAGCAGCTGGGGGGTGTCGGGCGAGCAGTACTTC. Protein product: CASSWGVSGEQYF.

This clone was recorded only once. The chain combines TRBV6-4 with TRBJ2-1, with TRBD2 identical over 9 bases. Trimming removed 0 bases from V and 8 bases from J; junction bases left unmatched: 11. The CDR3 runs 17 residues. From germline, CDR1 is MRHNA and CDR2 SNTAGT. The CDR3 loop is CASSDSGLAGRPDEQFF. The CDR3 bases are TGTGCCAGCAGTGACTCGGGGCTAGCGGGACGCCCGGATGAGCAGTTCTTC.